This TCR gamma chain stems from a study of gamma delta lymphoproliferative disorders and STAT genes (dated by TCRdb to 2016 to 2019). With respect to the entire study: The LymphoTrack Dx TCRG Assay was used to build gamma-chain libraries from a minimum of 50 ng of genomic DNA. Since no corresponding Invivoscribe delta assay was available, delta-chain libraries were prepared following the standard operating procedure of the EuroClonality-NGS working group. To confirm results, a couple of gamma-chain samples and every delta-chain sample were sequenced twice. The study profiled TCR gamma and delta CDR3 repertoires by deep sequencing in Tgammadelta lymphoproliferative disease patients and healthy controls, within a larger immunophenotypic and STAT-mutation study. What the study reported, not specific to this receptor: Almost every major gamma and delta clonotype in patients was public, meaning shared with at least one healthy donor, and only a couple of gamma clonotypes were private to disease. Control T cells were likely spread across varied maturation stages, whereas leukemic cells were skewed toward terminal effectors, which potentially limits comparisons between patients and controls. In whole-repertoire clustering, patient gamma repertoires grouped separately from healthy controls, whereas delta repertoires showed no separation between groups. According to the authors, NGS specificity may be reduced at low frequencies, so whether leukemic clones are public or private needs confirmation.

For both patients and controls, peripheral blood mononuclear cells were isolated, and the genomic DNA from these cells was used for TCR sequencing. The control group, matched to the patients for age and sex, consisted of some 23 healthy adult blood donors (approximately 12 males and some 11 females) with a median age of about 66 years. By how much of the sample it makes up, this clone is large (0.1 to 1%). Its binding antigen is unknown. Within one base of it there is no much larger clone, and no base qualities were kept. V is trimmed back by 4 bases and J by 2 bases, and the junction contains 7 bases that no gene match accounts for. The CDR3 sequence holds 15 residues, the cysteine and phenylalanine included. CDR3 DNA only is kept here, 45 bases in frame from base 1. The germline V gene gives CDR1 as EGSNGY and CDR2 as YDSYNSKV. Both library methods used multiplex PCR with primers targeting conserved V and J regions of the TCR genes. After purification and pooling, the amplicons were sequenced on an Illumina MiSeq platform. Regarding the original processing steps: MiXCR performed V(D)J alignment, clonotype assembly and translation, and VDJtools was used for functionality assessment and CDR3 repertoire analyses. The IMGT definition of CDR3 was applied, and only productive sequences using functional genes were analyzed, with ORF genes and pseudogenes left out. A custom Python script searched for identical amino acid CDR3s of major clonotypes (frequency >=5%) across all patients and controls. A one-sided non-parametric Wilcoxon test was used to compare clonotype frequencies between patients and controls. After TCRdb called clones again from the public reads with CATT, rows with identical DNA were merged. The V and J calls shown here were made by TCRdb, not taken from the authors' results. For this sample the table gives some 1,300 gamma-chain clones, of which about 12% were detected only once. The top ten constitute roughly a sixth of the sample.

The sample consisted of blood. The sequence joins TRGV2 to TRGJP1. TCRdb gives no J gene; it was assigned here by matching the DNA to germline. This receptor was obtained from a human donor in good health. The CDR3 has the sequence CATWEWATTGWFKIF. The sequenced DNA: TGTGCCACCTGGGAGTGGGCCACCACTGGTTGGTTCAAGATATTT.